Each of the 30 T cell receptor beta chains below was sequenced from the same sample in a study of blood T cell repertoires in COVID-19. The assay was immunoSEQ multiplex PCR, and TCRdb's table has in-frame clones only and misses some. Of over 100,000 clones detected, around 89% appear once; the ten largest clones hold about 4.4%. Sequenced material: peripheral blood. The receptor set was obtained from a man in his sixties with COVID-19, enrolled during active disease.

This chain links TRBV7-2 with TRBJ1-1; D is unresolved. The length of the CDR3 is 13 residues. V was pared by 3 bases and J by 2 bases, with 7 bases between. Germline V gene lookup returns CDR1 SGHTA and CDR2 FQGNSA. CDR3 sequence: CASSLNRNTEAFF. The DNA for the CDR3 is TGTGCCAGCAGCTTGAACAGAAACACTGAAGCTTTCTTT.

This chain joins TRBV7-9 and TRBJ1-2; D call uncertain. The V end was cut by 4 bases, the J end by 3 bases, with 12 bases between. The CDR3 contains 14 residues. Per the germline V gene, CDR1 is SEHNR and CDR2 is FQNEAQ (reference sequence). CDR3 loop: CASSSAPSHYGYTF. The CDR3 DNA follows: TGTGCCAGCAGCTCCGCGCCCTCCCACTATGGCTACACCTTC.

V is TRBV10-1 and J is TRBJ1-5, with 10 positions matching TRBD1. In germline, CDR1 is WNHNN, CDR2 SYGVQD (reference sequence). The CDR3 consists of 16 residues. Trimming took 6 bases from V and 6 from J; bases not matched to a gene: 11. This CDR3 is CASRVVETGGVQPQHF. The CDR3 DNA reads TGCGCCAGCAGGGTTGTTGAGACAGGGGGCGTTCAGCCCCAGCATTTT.

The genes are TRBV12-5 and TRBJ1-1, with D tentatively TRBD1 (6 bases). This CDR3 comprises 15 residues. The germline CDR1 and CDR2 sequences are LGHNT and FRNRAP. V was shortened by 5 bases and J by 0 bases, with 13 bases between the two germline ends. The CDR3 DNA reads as TGTGCTAGTGGTACAGGGAACGCGTTGAACACTGAAGCTTTCTTT. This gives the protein CASGTGNALNTEAFF.

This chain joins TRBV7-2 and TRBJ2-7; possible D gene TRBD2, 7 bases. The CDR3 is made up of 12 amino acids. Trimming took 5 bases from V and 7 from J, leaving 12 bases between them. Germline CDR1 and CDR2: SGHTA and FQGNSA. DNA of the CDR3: TGTGCCAGCAGCCTACAGGGAGGGGAGCAGTACTTC. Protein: CASSLQGGEQYF.

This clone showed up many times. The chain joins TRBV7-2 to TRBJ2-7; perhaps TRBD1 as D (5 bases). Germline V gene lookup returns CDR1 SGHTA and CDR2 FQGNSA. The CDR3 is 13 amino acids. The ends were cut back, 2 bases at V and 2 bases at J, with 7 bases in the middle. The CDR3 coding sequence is TGTGCCAGCAGCTTACCACAGGCCTACGAGCAGTACTTC. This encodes CASSLPQAYEQYF.

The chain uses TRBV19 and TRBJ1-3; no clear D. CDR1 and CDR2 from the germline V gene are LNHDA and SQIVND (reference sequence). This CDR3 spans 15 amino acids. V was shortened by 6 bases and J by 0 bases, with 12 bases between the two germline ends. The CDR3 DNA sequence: TGTGCCAGTAGACGGTGGTTAAGCTCTGGAAACACCATATATTTT. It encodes CASRRWLSSGNTIYF.

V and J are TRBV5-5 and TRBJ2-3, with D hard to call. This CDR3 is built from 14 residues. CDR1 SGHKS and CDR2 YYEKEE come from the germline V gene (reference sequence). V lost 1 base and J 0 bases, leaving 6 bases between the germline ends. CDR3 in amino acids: CASSLSTSTDTQYF. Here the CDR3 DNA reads TGTGCCAGCAGCTTGTCTACTAGCACAGATACGCAGTATTTT.

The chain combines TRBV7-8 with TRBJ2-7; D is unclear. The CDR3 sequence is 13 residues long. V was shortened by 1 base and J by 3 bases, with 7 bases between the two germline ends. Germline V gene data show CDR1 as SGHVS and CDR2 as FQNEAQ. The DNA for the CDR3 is TGTGCCAGCAGCTTAGTGAGAAGCTACGAGCAGTACTTC. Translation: CASSLVRSYEQYF. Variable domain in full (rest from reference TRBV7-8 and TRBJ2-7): GAGVSQSPRYKVAKRGQDVALRCDPISGHVSLFWYQQALGQGPEFLTYFQNEAQLDKSGLPSDRFFAERPEGSVSTLKIQRTQQEDSAVYLCASSLVRSYEQYFGPGTRLTVT.

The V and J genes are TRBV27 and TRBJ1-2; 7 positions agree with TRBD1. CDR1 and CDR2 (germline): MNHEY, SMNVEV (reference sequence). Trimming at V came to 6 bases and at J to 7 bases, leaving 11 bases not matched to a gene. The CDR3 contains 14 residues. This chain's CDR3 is CASSPRDSLGGYTF. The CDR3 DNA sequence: TGTGCCAGCAGCCCCCGGGACAGTTTAGGTGGCTACACCTTC.

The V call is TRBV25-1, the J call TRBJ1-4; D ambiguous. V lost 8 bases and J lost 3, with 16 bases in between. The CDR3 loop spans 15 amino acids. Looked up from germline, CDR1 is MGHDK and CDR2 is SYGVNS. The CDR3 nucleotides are TGTGCCAGCCAAGGAGCGGGCGCAGCTAATGAAAAACTGTTTTTT. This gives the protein CASQGAGAANEKLFF.

DNA of the CDR3: TGTGCCTGGAGTGTATCCCGCAGGGGCCCCTACAATGAGCAGTTCTTC. It translates to CAWSVSRRGPYNEQFF. This chain links TRBV30 with TRBJ2-1, with D maybe TRBD1 (6 bases). Germline V gene data show CDR1 as GTSNPN and CDR2 as SVGIG (reference sequence). The V and J ends lost 0 bases and 2 bases respectively, with 14 bases between them. The CDR3 sequence is 16 residues long.

Here the CDR3 reads CASSMTDRAGTEAFF. CDR3 sequence (DNA): TGCGCCAGCAGCATGACCGACAGGGCAGGCACTGAAGCTTTCTTT. The V gene is TRBV5-1, the J gene TRBJ1-1, with 7 positions matching TRBD1. The J segment lost 4 bases and the V segment lost 4 bases, leaving 10 bases of the junction unmatched. Germline lookup yields CDR1 SGHRS and CDR2 YFSETQ. The CDR3 spans 15 residues.

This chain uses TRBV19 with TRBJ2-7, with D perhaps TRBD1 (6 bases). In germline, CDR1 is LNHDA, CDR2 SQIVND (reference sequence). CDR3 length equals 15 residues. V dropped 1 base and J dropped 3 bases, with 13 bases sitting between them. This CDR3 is CASSIGGRGHYEQYF. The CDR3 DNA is TGTGCCAGTAGTATAGGCGGACGGGGACACTACGAGCAGTACTTC.

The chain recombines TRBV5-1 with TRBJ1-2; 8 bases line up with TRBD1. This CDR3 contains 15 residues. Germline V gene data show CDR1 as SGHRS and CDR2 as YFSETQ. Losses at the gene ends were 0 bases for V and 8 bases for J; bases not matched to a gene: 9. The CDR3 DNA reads TGCGCCAGCAGCTTGGCCCAGGGGGCGCAGGAAGGCTACACCTTC. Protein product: CASSLAQGAQEGYTF.

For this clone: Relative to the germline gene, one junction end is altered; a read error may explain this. The CDR3 nucleotides read TGTGCCAGCAGCCTCGGACTAAACGAGCAATTCTTC. This codes for CASSLGLNEQFF. This chain connects TRBV5-4 to TRBJ2-1; TRBD2 is a possible D gene (6 bases). CDR3 size: 12 residues. CDR1 and CDR2 (germline): SGHNT, YYREEE (reference sequence).

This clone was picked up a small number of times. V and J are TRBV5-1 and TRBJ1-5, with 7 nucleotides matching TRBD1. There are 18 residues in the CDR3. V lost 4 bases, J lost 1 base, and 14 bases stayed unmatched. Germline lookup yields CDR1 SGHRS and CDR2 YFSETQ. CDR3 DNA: TGCGCCAGCAGCATTGGGACATCAGGGGGACGGAGCAATCAGCCCCAGCATTTT. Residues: CASSIGTSGGRSNQPQHF.

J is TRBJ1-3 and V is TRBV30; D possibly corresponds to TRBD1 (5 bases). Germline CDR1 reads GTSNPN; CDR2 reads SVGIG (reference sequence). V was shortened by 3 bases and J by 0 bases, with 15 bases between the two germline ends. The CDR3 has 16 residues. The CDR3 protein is CAWSRREGLSGNTIYF. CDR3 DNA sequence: TGTGCCTGGAGCCGGCGGGAGGGACTCTCTGGAAACACCATATATTTT.

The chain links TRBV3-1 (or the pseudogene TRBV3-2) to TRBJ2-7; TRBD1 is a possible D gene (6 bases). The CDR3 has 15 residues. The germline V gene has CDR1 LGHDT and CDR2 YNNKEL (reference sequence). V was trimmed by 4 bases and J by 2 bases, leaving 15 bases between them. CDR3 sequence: CASSLRRQVAYEQYF. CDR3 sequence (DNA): TGTGCCAGCAGCCTCCGCCGACAGGTGGCCTACGAGCAGTACTTC.

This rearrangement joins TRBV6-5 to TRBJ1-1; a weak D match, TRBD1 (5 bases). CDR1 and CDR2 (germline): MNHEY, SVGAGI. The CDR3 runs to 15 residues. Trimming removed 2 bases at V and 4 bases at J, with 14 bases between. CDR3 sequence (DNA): TGTGCCAGCAGTTACGGCAGGGCGCGGGGCACTGAAGCTTTCTTT. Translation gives CASSYGRARGTEAFF.

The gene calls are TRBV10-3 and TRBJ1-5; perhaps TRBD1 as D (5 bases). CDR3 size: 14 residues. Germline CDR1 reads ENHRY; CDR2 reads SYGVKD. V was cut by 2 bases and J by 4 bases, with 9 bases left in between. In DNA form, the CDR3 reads TGTGCCATCAGTGAGGAGACAGTTAATCAGCCCCAGCATTTT. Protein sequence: CAISEETVNQPQHF.

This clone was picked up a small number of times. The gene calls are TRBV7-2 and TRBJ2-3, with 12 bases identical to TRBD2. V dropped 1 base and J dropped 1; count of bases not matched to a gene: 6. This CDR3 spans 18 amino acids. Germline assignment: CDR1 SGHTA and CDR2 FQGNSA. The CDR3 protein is CASSLEGLAGTGTDTQYF. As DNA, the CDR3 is TGTGCCAGCAGCTTAGAGGGACTAGCGGGCACCGGCACAGATACGCAGTATTTT.

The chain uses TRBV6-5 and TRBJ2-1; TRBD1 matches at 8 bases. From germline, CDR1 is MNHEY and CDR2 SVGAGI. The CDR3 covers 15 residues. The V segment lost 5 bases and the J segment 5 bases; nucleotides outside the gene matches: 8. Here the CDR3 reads CASSTGTGHNNEQFF. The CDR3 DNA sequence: TGTGCCAGCAGTACCGGGACAGGTCACAACAATGAGCAGTTCTTC.

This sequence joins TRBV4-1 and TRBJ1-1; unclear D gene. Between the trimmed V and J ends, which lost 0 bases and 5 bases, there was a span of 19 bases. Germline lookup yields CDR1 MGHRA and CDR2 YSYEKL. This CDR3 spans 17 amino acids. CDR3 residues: CASSQDLNLGGRTEAFF. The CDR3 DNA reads TGCGCCAGCAGCCAAGATCTGAATCTAGGAGGGAGGACTGAAGCTTTCTTT.

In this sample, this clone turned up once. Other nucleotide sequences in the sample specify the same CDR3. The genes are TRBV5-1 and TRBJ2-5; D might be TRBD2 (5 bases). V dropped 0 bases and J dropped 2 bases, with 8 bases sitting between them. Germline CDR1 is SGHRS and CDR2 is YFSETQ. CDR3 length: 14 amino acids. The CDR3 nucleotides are TGCGCCAGCAGCTTGGGCCGAGGGCAAGAGACCCAGTACTTC. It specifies CASSLGRGQETQYF.

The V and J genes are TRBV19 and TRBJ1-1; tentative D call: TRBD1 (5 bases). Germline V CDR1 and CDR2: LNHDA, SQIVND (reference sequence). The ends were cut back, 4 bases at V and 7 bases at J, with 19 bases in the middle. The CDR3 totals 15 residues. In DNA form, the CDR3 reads TGTGCCAGTAGTAGTGGGGCGGGACGCCAAGTTGAAGCTTTCTTT. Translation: CASSSGAGRQVEAFF.

The CDR3 spells CASSSEYQAGYGYTF. CDR3 DNA: TGTGCCAGCAGCTCAGAGTATCAAGCAGGATACGGCTACACCTTC. V gene TRBV11-2 combines with J gene TRBJ1-2; no firm D call. CDR1 is SGHAT and CDR2 is FQNNGV in the germline V gene. The CDR3 consists of 15 residues. V lost 4 bases and J lost 8, with 20 bases in between. Filled out from reference TRBV11-2 and TRBJ1-2, the complete variable domain reads EAGVAQSPRYKIIEKRQSVAFWCNPISGHATLYWYQQILGQGPKLLIQFQNNGVVDDSQLPKDRFSAERLKGVDSTLKIQPAKLEDSAVYLCASSSEYQAGYGYTFGSGTRLTVV.

In DNA form, the CDR3 reads TGTGCCAGCAGCGTATGGGAGGGAAGCTCCTACAATGAGCAGTTCTTC. Its translation is CASSVWEGSSYNEQFF. The chain couples TRBV9 to TRBJ2-1; 7 bases line up with TRBD2. This CDR3 contains 16 residues. CDR1 is SGDLS, CDR2 YYNGEE, per germline. V lost 1 base and J lost 0; bases outside the gene matches: 4.

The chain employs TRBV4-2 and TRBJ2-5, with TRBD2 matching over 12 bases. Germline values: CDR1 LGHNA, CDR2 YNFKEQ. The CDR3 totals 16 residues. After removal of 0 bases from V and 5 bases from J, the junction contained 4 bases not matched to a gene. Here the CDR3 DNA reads TGTGCCAGCAGCCAAGATGTCACTAGCGGGGGGGAGACCCAGTACTTC. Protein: CASSQDVTSGGETQYF.

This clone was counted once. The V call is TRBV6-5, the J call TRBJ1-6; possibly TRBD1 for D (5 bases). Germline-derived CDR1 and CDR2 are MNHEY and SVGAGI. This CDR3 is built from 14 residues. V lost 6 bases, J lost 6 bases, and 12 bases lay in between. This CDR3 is CASRPGGSNSPLHF. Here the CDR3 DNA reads TGTGCCAGCAGACCCGGGGGAAGTAATTCACCCCTCCACTTT.